The 19 T cell receptor beta chains below all came from one sample that was sequenced in a study of blood T cells in healthy people across ages. Together with a sample-barcoded 5' primer, a J-beta primer mix was included in a second PCR lasting roughly 7 to 11 cycles. A single record per CDR3 protein comes from TCRdb applying MiXCR to the 5' RACE reads. The data hold roughly 2 million distinct CDR3 sequences, with just under 50% observed a single time. The source material was blood. The source is a woman aged 40 to 50 in good health.

The chain recombines TRBV7-2 with TRBJ2-5; weak D call: TRBD2 (5 bases). Trimming pared 5 bases from V and 3 bases from J, leaving 19 bases between. The length of the CDR3 is 16 residues. From germline, CDR1 is SGHTA and CDR2 FQGNSA. Here the CDR3 reads CASSPSRRSSEETQYF. The CDR3 DNA sequence: TGTGCCAGCAGCCCCTCGCGGAGGAGTTCAGAAGAGACCCAGTACTTC.

This chain joins TRBV18 and TRBJ2-5; D remains unclear. TRBJ2-7 matches the DNA end more closely, so the J call is doubtful. The germline V gene has CDR1 KGHSH and CDR2 LQKENI. This CDR3 is built from 14 residues. The CDR3 region is CASSLKQGPHEQYF. CDR3 bases: TGTGCCAGCTCACTAAAACAAGGACCCCACGAGCAGTACTTC.

CDR3 sequence reads: CASSLDGRTVETQYF. CDR3 bases: TGCGCCAGCAGCTTGGATGGCAGAACGGTCGAGACCCAGTACTTC. The gene calls are TRBV5-1 and TRBJ2-7; D call uncertain. The J call may be in error: the DNA end matches TRBJ2-5 better. Germline V CDR1 and CDR2: SGHRS, YFSETQ. This CDR3 is 15 amino acids long.

This chain connects TRBV29-1 to TRBJ2-3; no firm D call. The V end was cut by 4 bases, the J end by 3 bases, with 11 bases between. CDR3 size: 13 residues. Germline CDR1 and CDR2: SQVTM and ANQGSEA. The CDR3 bases are TGCAGCGTTGGAGTGGTAGGGACAGATACGCAGTATTTT. This sequence encodes CSVGVVGTDTQYF.

This chain uses TRBV4-3 with TRBJ1-2, with a weak D call TRBD1 (6 bases). Trimming shortened V by 0 bases and J by 4 bases, and 12 bases separated the two germline ends. Per germline, CDR1 LGHNA and CDR2 YSLEER. CDR3 size: 15 residues. CDR3 in amino acids: CASSQDAGVGYGYTF. CDR3 coding DNA: TGCGCCAGCAGCCAAGATGCAGGGGTAGGCTATGGCTACACCTTC.

The chain couples TRBV4-1 to TRBJ1-2, with D perhaps matching TRBD1 (6 bases). This CDR3 is built from 14 residues. CDR1 is MGHRA and CDR2 is YSYEKL in the germline V gene. Trimming removed 4 bases from V and 5 bases from J, with 14 bases in between. The CDR3 is CASSPLGTSYGYTF. The CDR3 DNA sequence: TGCGCCAGCAGCCCCCTAGGGACATCTTATGGCTACACCTTC.

V is TRBV6-5 and J is TRBJ2-1; 9 nucleotides line up with TRBD1. Germline-derived CDR1 and CDR2 are MNHEY and SVGAGI. Germline trimming cut 7 bases from V and 7 bases from J; bases unmatched to any gene: 8. This CDR3 has 14 amino acids. DNA of the CDR3: TGTGCCAGCATTGGGACAGGGTCTAGGAATGAGCAGTTCTTC. Its translation: CASIGTGSRNEQFF.

This clonotype was counted only a few times. The J gene is TRBJ2-7, the V gene TRBV11-2; D tentatively fits TRBD1 or TRBD2 (6 bases each). This CDR3 comprises 15 residues. Between the trimmed V and J ends, which lost 3 bases and 4 bases, there was a span of 16 bases. The V gene's germline CDR1 is SGHAT and CDR2 FQNNGV. CDR3 sequence (DNA): TGTGCCAGCAGCTTCTCCGGGGGCAACCTTTACGAGCAGTACTTC. Encoded protein: CASSFSGGNLYEQYF. Looking up the rest from reference TRBV11-2 and TRBJ2-7 gives the full variable domain: EAGVAQSPRYKIIEKRQSVAFWCNPISGHATLYWYQQILGQGPKLLIQFQNNGVVDDSQLPKDRFSAERLKGVDSTLKIQPAKLEDSAVYLCASSFSGGNLYEQYFGPGTRLTVT.

The V gene is TRBV12-3 or TRBV12-4, the J gene TRBJ2-1; 10 bases match TRBD2. V lost 6 bases, J lost 7 bases, and 9 bases stayed unmatched. This CDR3 region has 15 residues. The CDR3 sequence: CASRAGLAANNEQFF. DNA for the CDR3: TGTGCCAGCAGGGCCGGACTAGCGGCCAATAATGAGCAGTTCTTC.

This clonotype was picked up a small number of times. The chain is built from TRBV6-2 or TRBV6-3 and TRBJ2-1; D is ambiguous. The V gene's germline CDR1 is MNHEY and CDR2 SVGEGT. V lost 6 bases and J lost 6, with 15 bases in between. The CDR3 is made up of 14 amino acids. CDR3 sequence (DNA): TGTGCCAGCAGCCAGGAAGGCTGGTTCAATGAGCAGTTCTTC. It encodes CASSQEGWFNEQFF.

This chain joins TRBV29-1 and TRBJ2-1; TRBD2 matches at 9 bases. Germline CDR1 is SQVTM and CDR2 is ANQGSEA. Losses at the gene ends were 8 bases for V and 4 bases for J; bases not matched to a gene: 9. This CDR3 has 14 amino acids. This CDR3 is CSLLAGEAYNEQFF. The CDR3 region has the DNA TGCAGCTTATTAGCGGGGGAAGCGTACAATGAGCAGTTCTTC.

This clonotype was seen a handful of times. The chain uses TRBV29-1 and TRBJ2-3; D possibly matches TRBD1 or TRBD2 (6 bases each). The CDR3 extends over 16 amino acids. Per germline, CDR1 SQVTM and CDR2 ANQGSEA. Trimming pared 8 bases from V and 0 bases from J, leaving 21 bases between. In nucleotides, the CDR3 is TGCAGCCCAGTGGGGCCAGGAGGGGGGAGCACAGATACGCAGTATTTT. Translation gives CSPVGPGGGSTDTQYF.

The genes are TRBV4-2 and TRBJ2-3; TRBD2 matches at 9 bases. Trimming took 1 base from V and 4 from J; bases not matched to a gene: 6. The CDR3 loop spans 16 amino acids. The germline V gene encodes CDR1 LGHNA and CDR2 YNFKEQ. CDR3 nucleotide sequence: TGTGCCAGCAGCCAAGCTCTTGCGGGAGGGGCAGATACGCAGTATTTT. Its protein is CASSQALAGGADTQYF.

The CDR3 spells CASKGLSPQETQYF. In DNA form, the CDR3 reads TGTGCCAGCAAGGGACTATCTCCCCAAGAGACCCAGTACTTC. The chain uses TRBV27 and TRBJ2-5, with TRBD2 matching over 7 bases. The CDR3 runs 14 residues. V lost 7 bases, J lost 1 base, and 6 bases stayed unmatched. CDR1 MNHEY and CDR2 SMNVEV come from the germline V gene (reference sequence).

The rearrangement joins TRBV6-2 or TRBV6-3 to TRBJ1-6; D gene ambiguous. Trimming left V 4 bases short and J 7 bases short, with 8 bases between. CDR1 is MNHEY and CDR2 is SVGEGT in the germline V gene. This CDR3 has 13 amino acids. CDR3 nucleotides: TGTGCCAGCAGTTCCTTAACCAATTCACCCCTCCACTTT. Translated: CASSSLTNSPLHF.

V is TRBV20-1 and J is TRBJ1-1; tentative D call: TRBD1 (5 bases). Germline loops: CDR1 DFQATT, CDR2 SNEGSKA (reference sequence). This CDR3 has 13 residues. The V and J ends lost 3 bases and 3 bases respectively, with 11 bases between them. The CDR3 spells CSASRDRDTEAFF. CDR3 sequence (DNA): TGCAGTGCTAGCAGGGACCGCGACACTGAAGCTTTCTTT.

The V call is TRBV7-9, the J call TRBJ2-5; 10 bases fit TRBD2. The trim removed 4 bases at V and 2 bases at J, leaving 7 bases unmatched. Germline CDR1 is SEHNR and CDR2 is FQNEAQ (reference sequence). CDR3 length: 16 residues. The CDR3 region has the DNA TGTGCCAGCAGCTCAGGACTAGCGGAAGAACAAGAGACCCAGTACTTC. It encodes CASSSGLAEEQETQYF.

There are a few counts of this clonotype. The V and J genes are TRBV7-8 and TRBJ2-3; no reliable D call. Germline V CDR1 and CDR2: SGHVS, FQNEAQ. The ends were cut back, 1 base at V and 4 bases at J, with 12 bases in the middle. The CDR3 contains 15 residues. CDR3 bases: TGTGCCAGCAGCTTAGTGGAGAATTCAGCAGATACGCAGTATTTT. This sequence encodes CASSLVENSADTQYF.

In this sample, this clonotype turned up once. A read error may account for a junction end that differs from germline. The chain carries TRBV7-2 and TRBJ2-5; TRBD1 matches at 7 bases. CDR3 length: 14 amino acids. Germline V gene sequence: CDR1 SGHTA, CDR2 FQGNSA. CDR3 DNA sequence: TGTGCCGGCAGCTTAGAGGTTATTTGGGGACAGCAGTACTTC. This codes for CAGSLEVIWGQQYF.